The following is a TCR beta chain sequence with its context. This clonotype was counted many times. There is no known antigen for this receptor. There are no base qualities to consult, and no much larger clone falls within one base. The data were obtained in a study of T cells in Graves' hyperthyroidism and ophthalmopathy (dated by TCRdb to about 2019). Background on the whole study: Peripheral blood samples were taken at initial diagnosis, before any treatment was given. To identify TCR V-J signatures that set the groups apart, the researchers used a discovery cohort of roughly 100 patients, made up of 40 to 45 with Graves' ophthalmopathy and about 60 with stable Graves' hyperthyroidism. An independent validation cohort of under 20 hyperthyroidism patients and approximately 17 patients who later progressed to ophthalmopathy tested prospective prediction of ophthalmopathy. For training and testing, the 100 or so patients in the discovery cohort were randomly divided in a 7:3 ratio. Thyroid tissue and blood T-cell repertoires from six or seven Graves' hyperthyroidism patients were also compared in the study. Following sampling, methimazole starting at 30 mg daily was given to hyperthyroidism patients, and high-dose intravenous methylprednisolone was given to ophthalmopathy patients. The paper reports TCR Vbeta CDR3 sequencing of approximately 140 peripheral blood samples: approximately 41 ophthalmopathy, roughly 74 hyperthyroidism and around 17 progressor patients. Results and caveats for the whole study, not just this receptor: A 13 V-J signature model separated ophthalmopathy from stable hyperthyroidism, with approximately 87% sensitivity and 81.08% specificity in cross-validation and 80%/75% in testing. No statistical method was used to fix the sample size in advance, and group allocation was not hidden from the investigators. In validation, the model predicted progression to ophthalmopathy a median of roughly six months before onset, with approximately 68% sensitivity and 72.22% specificity. Most expanded thyroid clonotypes (frequency above 0.001) were also detected in blood, suggesting blood repertoires may reflect thyroid immune responses.

TCR beta CDR3 regions were amplified from RNA transcripts. A first-round RT-PCR of the TCR CDR3 used the HTBI primer set with the Qiagen OneStep RT-PCR kit. Libraries were constructed in a second round of multiplex PCR, after which size selection and purification were performed. Paired-end sequencing of the libraries was performed with 100 bp reads on an Illumina HiSeq2000. Turning to the authors' computational methods: SOAPnuke was used to process the raw data, throwing out any read that contained adapters or uncalled bases, had a mean Phred below 15, or lacked an exact constant-primer or identifier match. High-quality paired reads were merged with COPE v1.2.5, and unique nucleotide sequences were defined as clonotypes. Clonotypes were aligned to IMGT TRBV, TRBD and TRBJ reference segments using MiTCR v1.1. Only V-J combinations with frequency above 0.0001, covering roughly 99% of repertoires, were analysed. The TCS score was defined as the ratio of F50 (clonal expansion) to E x V (chaos), calculated using BLOSUM62-based TCRdist between CDR3 peptides within each V-J. Welch's t-statistics and random forest reduced 500 to 650 V-J features to 13, which were used in a naive Bayes classifier (R e1071). TCRdb reprocessed the public reads (quality trimming at Q25 with fastp, clone calling with MiXCR) and kept in-frame beta chains. When rows share a CDR3 protein, they turn into one entry using the most common DNA and genes. These V and J calls originate from TCRdb's pipeline instead of the authors' own analysis. In all, the sample holds roughly 420,000 distinct CDR3 sequences, and about 13% of those were seen once. About 5% of the sample is in the top ten clones.

Reading the germline V gene gives CDR1 MGHDK and CDR2 SYGVNS. Spanning cysteine to phenylalanine, the CDR3 consists of 17 amino acids. The only DNA kept is the CDR3, 51 bases in frame from the first base. For this chain, trimming is 4 bases at the V end and 0 bases at the J end, and the number of junction bases without a gene match is 8. Graves' hyperthyroidism was defined as stable when no progression to ophthalmopathy occurred over 18 months of follow-up. Hyperthyroidism patients were newly diagnosed, with disease duration under 2 months, and aged 18 to 65 years. Any patient with an uncontrolled infection, another autoimmune disease, pregnancy or lactation was excluded. Diagnoses were established on the basis of clinical symptoms, serum thyroxine and TRAb, thyroid ultrasound, and orbital computed tomography. PBMCs were isolated from about 10 ml of fresh peripheral blood by Ficoll-Paque density gradient centrifugation. Trizol reagent was used to extract total RNA, and RNA quality was then checked on an Agilent 2100 Bioanalyzer.

Recombination connected TRBV25-1 to TRBJ2-7, with 11 bases matching TRBD2. The TCR was taken from a woman aged 18-30 years with Graves' hyperthyroidism. The sequenced sample consisted of blood. CDR3 protein: CASSGYRLAGGSYEQYF. In nucleotide form, the sequence is TGTGCCAGCAGTGGATACCGCCTAGCGGGGGGCTCCTACGAGCAGTACTTC.